The rows below give T cell receptor beta chains drawn from one sample of a study of prognosis after radiotherapy for stage I lung cancer. TCRdb reanalysed the multiplex PCR reads using MiXCR and keeps one entry per CDR3 protein. The table includes 15,000 to 20,000 distinct CDR3 sequences, around 30% detected once. The sequencing used PBMCs, collected before or after stereotactic body radiation therapy (not recorded which). The receptor set was obtained from a donor aged 50 or older with non-small cell lung cancer. Both conserved end residues are part of each CDR3. Each record gives: clone size, J gene, D gene, V gene, CDR3 protein, CDR3 DNA. The D gene is left open where the match is weak. Clone size is stated in some rows and not others, as once, few, many or a class when expanded.

clone size: many; J gene: TRBJ1-2; D gene: TRBD1; V gene: TRBV24-1; CDR3 protein: CATSDSWTGSVGYTF; CDR3 DNA: TGTGCCACCAGTGATTCGTGGACAGGGAGTGTTGGCTACACCTTC
clone size: -; J gene: TRBJ2-6; D gene: -; V gene: TRBV6-2/TRBV6-3; CDR3 protein: CASSYSWSWGANVLTF; CDR3 DNA: TGTGCCAGCAGTTACTCATGGAGCTGGGGGGCCAACGTCCTGACTTTC
clone size: many; J gene: TRBJ2-3; D gene: TRBD2; V gene: TRBV2; CDR3 protein: CASQGLAVTDTQYF; CDR3 DNA: TGTGCCAGTCAAGGACTAGCGGTGACAGATACGCAGTATTTT
clone size: many; J gene: TRBJ1-5; D gene: -; V gene: TRBV28; CDR3 protein: CASSFGGWNQPQHF; CDR3 DNA: TGTGCCAGCAGTTTCGGGGGTTGGAATCAGCCCCAGCATTTT
clone size: many; J gene: TRBJ1-1; D gene: -; V gene: TRBV29-1; CDR3 protein: CSVGSTFTRDTEAFF; CDR3 DNA: TGCAGCGTGGGGTCAACGTTTACAAGGGACACTGAAGCTTTCTTT
clone size: -; J gene: TRBJ2-1; D gene: TRBD2; V gene: TRBV4-1; CDR3 protein: CASSLGLARRRSNEQFF; CDR3 DNA: TGCGCCAGCAGCCTTGGACTAGCGAGGCGGCGAAGCAATGAGCAGTTCTTC
clone size: once; J gene: TRBJ2-1; D gene: TRBD2; V gene: TRBV6-2/TRBV6-3; CDR3 protein: CASSYWAGGLSGDYEQFF; CDR3 DNA: TGTGCCAGCAGTTACTGGGCTGGGGGACTATCGGGAGACTATGAGCAGTTCTTC
clone size: -; J gene: TRBJ2-1; D gene: -; V gene: TRBV12-3/TRBV12-4; CDR3 protein: CASRPAGDRDWSEQFF; CDR3 DNA: TGTGCCAGCAGGCCAGCGGGAGACAGGGACTGGTCTGAGCAGTTCTTC
clone size: -; J gene: TRBJ2-2; D gene: TRBD2; V gene: TRBV5-4; CDR3 protein: CASSVEYSGRAGELFF; CDR3 DNA: TGTGCCAGCAGCGTGGAGTATAGCGGGAGAGCCGGGGAGCTGTTTTTT
clone size: medium-sized; J gene: TRBJ2-3; D gene: TRBD2; V gene: TRBV5-1; CDR3 protein: CASGLAGLADTQYF; CDR3 DNA: TGCGCCAGCGGCCTCGCGGGACTAGCAGATACGCAGTATTTT
clone size: medium-sized; J gene: TRBJ2-1; D gene: -; V gene: TRBV29-1; CDR3 protein: CSVEDLGGARQFF; CDR3 DNA: TGCAGCGTTGAAGACCTAGGCGGGGCTCGGCAGTTCTTC
clone size: -; J gene: TRBJ2-7; D gene: -; V gene: TRBV6-2/TRBV6-3; CDR3 protein: CASTGPPNYEQYF; CDR3 DNA: TGTGCCAGCACAGGTCCCCCGAACTACGAGCAGTACTTC
clone size: many; J gene: TRBJ1-5; D gene: -; V gene: TRBV11-2; CDR3 protein: CASSLDQGYQPQHF; CDR3 DNA: TGTGCCAGCAGCTTAGATCAAGGGTATCAGCCCCAGCATTTT